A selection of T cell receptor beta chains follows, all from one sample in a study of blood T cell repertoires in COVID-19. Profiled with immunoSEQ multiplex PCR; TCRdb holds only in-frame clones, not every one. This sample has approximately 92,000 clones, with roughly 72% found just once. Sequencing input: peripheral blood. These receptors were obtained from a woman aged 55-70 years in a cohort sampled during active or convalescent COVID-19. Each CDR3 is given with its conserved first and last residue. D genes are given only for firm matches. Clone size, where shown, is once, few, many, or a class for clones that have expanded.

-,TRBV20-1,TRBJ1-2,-,TGCAGTGCTAGTGAGGCAGGGGATGGCTACACCTTC,CSASEAGDGYTF
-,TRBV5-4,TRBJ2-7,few,TGTGCCAGCAGCTTGGAGCCGGGCTCCTACGAGCAGTACTTC,CASSLEPGSYEQYF
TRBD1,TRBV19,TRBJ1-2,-,TGTGCCAGTCTGGGACAGGGGAATGGCTACACCTTC,CASLGQGNGYTF
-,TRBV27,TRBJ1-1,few,TGTGCCAGCAGTTTAAACTTGAACACTGAAGCTTTCTTT,CASSLNLNTEAFF
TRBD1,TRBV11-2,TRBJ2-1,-,TGTGCCAGCAGCCCCGACAGGGGAGGTCACAATGAGCAGTTCTTC,CASSPDRGGHNEQFF
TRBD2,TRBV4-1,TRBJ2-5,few,TGCGCCAGCAGCCGACTAGCCGCAGAGACCCAGTACTTC,CASSRLAAETQYF
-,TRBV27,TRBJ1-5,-,TGTGCCAGCAGAGATTACGGGTGGAATCAGCCCCAGCATTTT,CASRDYGWNQPQHF
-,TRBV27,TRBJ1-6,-,TGTGCCAGCAGTCGGGACAAACCCTCACCCCTCCACTTT,CASSRDKPSPLHF
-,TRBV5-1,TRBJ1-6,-,TGCGCCAGCAGCTTGGACAGGCCCGACGGTTCACCCCTCCACTTT,CASSLDRPDGSPLHF
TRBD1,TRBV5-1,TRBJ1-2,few,TGCGCCAGCAGCTCGCAAACAGGGGTTAACTATGGCTACACCTTC,CASSSQTGVNYGYTF
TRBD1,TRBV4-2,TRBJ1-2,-,TGTGCCAGCAGCCAACCGACAGGGGGCTTCGATTACTATGGCTACACCTTC,CASSQPTGGFDYYGYTF
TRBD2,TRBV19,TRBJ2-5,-,TGTGCCAGTAGTGCCGCCGGGACTAGCGTCGAGACCCAGTACTTC,CASSAAGTSVETQYF
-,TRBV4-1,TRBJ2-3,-,TGCGCCAGCAGCAACCACAGGTTAACGCAGTATTTT,CASSNHRLTQYF
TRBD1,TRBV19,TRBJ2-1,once,TGTGCCAGTGGGACAGGGGGTCGCACTGAGCAGTTCTTC,CASGTGGRTEQFF
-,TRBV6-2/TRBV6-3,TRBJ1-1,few,TGTGCCAGCAGTTACGGGGGCGCTCCGTACACTGAAGCTTTCTTT,CASSYGGAPYTEAFF
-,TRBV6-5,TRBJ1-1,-,TGTGCCAACACGGGGGGCACTGAAGCTTTCTTT,CANTGGTEAFF
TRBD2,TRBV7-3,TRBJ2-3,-,TGTGCCAGCAGCTTAATCTCGGGGGGACCCACAGATACGCAGTATTTT,CASSLISGGPTDTQYF
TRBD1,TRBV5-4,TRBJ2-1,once,TGTGCCAGCAGCGGGGCTTTAGACAGGGTATGGAATGAGCAGTTCTTC,CASSGALDRVWNEQFF
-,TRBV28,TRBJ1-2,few,TGTGCCAGCAGTTTAGTCACTGGGGGGAACACCAACTATGGCTACACCTTC,CASSLVTGGNTNYGYTF
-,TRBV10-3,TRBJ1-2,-,TGTGCCATCAGTGAAGAACAGTTCTATGGCTACACCTTC,CAISEEQFYGYTF
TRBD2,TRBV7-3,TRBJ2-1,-,TGTGCCAGCAGCTTCTTACTAGCGGGGGGGCGCAATGAGCAGTTCTTC,CASSFLLAGGRNEQFF
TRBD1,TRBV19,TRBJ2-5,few,TGTGCCAGTAGTGATTGGGACAGGGGGTTTGCCTTAGCAGAGACCCAGTACTTC,CASSDWDRGFALAETQYF
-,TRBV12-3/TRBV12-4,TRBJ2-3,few,TGTGCCAGCAGGAGACTTGTCACAGATACGCAGTATTTT,CASRRLVTDTQYF
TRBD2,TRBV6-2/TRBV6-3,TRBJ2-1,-,TGTGCCAGCAGTTACTGGGGACTAGCGGGGGGCAGGGATGAGCAGTTCTTC,CASSYWGLAGGRDEQFF
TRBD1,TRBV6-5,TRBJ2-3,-,TGTGCCAGCAGTTACCCCGCCGGGACAGGGGCGGATACGCAGTATTTT,CASSYPAGTGADTQYF
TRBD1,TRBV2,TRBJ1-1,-,TGTGCCAGCAGTGGCGGACAGGCTAACACTGAAGCTTTCTTT,CASSGGQANTEAFF
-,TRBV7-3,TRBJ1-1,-,TGTGCCAGCAGCTTAATAGGTGCGGGGGAAGCTTTCTTT,CASSLIGAGEAFF
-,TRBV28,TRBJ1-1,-,TGTGCCAGCAGTTTAGGGCAGGGAAATCTTTTTCGCCCTGACACTGAAGCTTTCTTT,CASSLGQGNLFRPDTEAFF
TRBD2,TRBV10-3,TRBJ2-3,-,TGTGCCATCAGGGCTTTCGGGGGGGTTCTCACAGATACGCAGTATTTT,CAIRAFGGVLTDTQYF
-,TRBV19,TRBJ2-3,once,TGTGCCAGTAGCCCTAGGCCAGGGGGGCCAGATACGCAGTATTTT,CASSPRPGGPDTQYF
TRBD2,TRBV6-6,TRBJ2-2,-,TGTGCCAGCAGTTATGGGACTAGCGGGGGTTCCGGGGAGCTGTTTTTT,CASSYGTSGGSGELFF
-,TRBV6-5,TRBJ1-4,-,TGTGCCAGCAGTTACATGCGTCAACCACTTGAAAAACTGTTTTTT,CASSYMRQPLEKLFF
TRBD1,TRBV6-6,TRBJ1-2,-,TGTGCCAGCATCGGACAGGGGGCTACCTATGGCTACACCTTC,CASIGQGATYGYTF
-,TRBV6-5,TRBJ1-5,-,TGTGCCAGCAGCTCGACAGGCTCGGGGAATCAGCCCCAGCATTTT,CASSSTGSGNQPQHF
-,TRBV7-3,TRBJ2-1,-,TGTGCCAGTAGCCCCCAGGGTAGGGGTGAGCAGTTCTTC,CASSPQGRGEQFF